Sequencing of this T cell receptor (beta chain) was carried out in a study of cytomegalovirus exposure and HLA in healthy donors. This clone was picked up a small number of times. The CDR3 is made up of 13 amino acids. Germline V gene lookup returns CDR1 MNHEY and CDR2 SMNVEV (reference sequence). V was cut by 8 bases and J by 8 bases, with 18 bases left in between. PCR primers comprised 60 Vbeta and 13 Jbeta primers. TCRdb's copy holds only in-frame clones and misses some; the assay was immunoSEQ multiplex PCR. The sample holds around 170,000 clones, 65% to 85% seen once. The chain employs TRBV27 and TRBJ1-1; D not resolved. Sequencing input: PBMCs. The receptor's source is a man aged 60 to 75 in good health and CMV-seronegative. CDR3 coding DNA: TGTGCCAGCGGCAAAGTGGCGGGGTTCGAAGCTTTCTTT. Residues: CASGKVAGFEAFF.